A selection of T cell receptor beta chains follows, all from one sample in a study of shared clonotypes between healthy human individuals. Sequenced by immunoSEQ multiplex PCR; TCRdb stores in-frame clones only, minus some. This sample yields fewer than 700,000 clones, of which approximately 95% are seen a single time; around 0.11% belongs to the top ten. The sample taken for sequencing was naive CD8+ T cells sorted from blood. The receptors derive from a woman in her twenties or thirties in good health. Each CDR3 is given with its conserved first and last residue. A D gene is named only where the DNA matches it firmly. Where a row states a size, it is once, few, many or the class of an expanded clone; other rows omit it.

v_gene	d_gene	abundance	j_gene	CDR3aa	CDR3nt
TRBV13	NA	NA	TRBJ2-3	CASSLVTSGTDTQYF	TGTGCCAGCAGCTTAGTAACTTCGGGCACAGATACGCAGTATTTT
TRBV9	NA	NA	TRBJ1-1	CASSVGANTEAFF	TGTGCCAGCAGCGTAGGGGCTAACACTGAAGCTTTCTTT
TRBV5-4	NA	NA	TRBJ1-4	CASSLVAGNEKLFF	TGTGCCAGCAGCTTGGTTGCAGGTAATGAAAAACTGTTTTTT
TRBV10-3	TRBD1	NA	TRBJ2-2	CAISEFDRVGGINTGELFF	TGTGCCATCAGTGAGTTTGACAGGGTTGGCGGAATAAACACCGGGGAGCTGTTTTTT
TRBV19	NA	NA	TRBJ2-3	CASSISQQGTDTQYF	TGTGCCAGTAGTATCTCCCAACAGGGCACAGATACGCAGTATTTT
TRBV27	TRBD2	NA	TRBJ2-7	CASSILLAGGSYEQYF	TGTGCCAGCAGTATCTTACTAGCGGGAGGCTCCTACGAGCAGTACTTC
TRBV28	TRBD1	NA	TRBJ2-3	CASSLGQGPDTQYF	TGTGCCAGCAGTTTGGGACAGGGTCCAGATACGCAGTATTTT
TRBV28	NA	NA	TRBJ2-1	CASRASGGNEQFF	TGTGCCAGCAGAGCGTCTGGCGGGAATGAGCAGTTCTTC
TRBV27	NA	once	TRBJ2-3	CASSLGASDTDTQYF	TGTGCCAGCAGTTTAGGGGCTAGCGACACAGATACGCAGTATTTT
TRBV28	NA	NA	TRBJ1-5	CASSFEGIQPQHF	TGTGCCAGCAGTTTCGAGGGAATTCAGCCCCAGCATTTT
TRBV30	NA	NA	TRBJ2-5	CAWSSKGYQETQYF	TGTGCCTGGAGTAGTAAAGGGTACCAAGAGACCCAGTACTTC
TRBV7-8	NA	NA	TRBJ1-2	CASSLGNYGYTF	TGTGCCAGCAGCTTAGGCAACTATGGCTACACCTTC
TRBV18	NA	once	TRBJ2-1	CASSPRDGYRDEQFF	TGTGCCAGCTCACCAAGGGACGGATATCGGGATGAGCAGTTCTTC
TRBV9	NA	NA	TRBJ1-1	CASSVGGGRMGAFF	TGTGCCAGCAGCGTAGGCGGGGGGCGGATGGGAGCTTTCTTT
TRBV15	NA	NA	TRBJ2-1	CATSLGGSYNEQFF	TGTGCCACCAGCCTCGGGGGCTCCTACAATGAGCAGTTCTTC
TRBV28	NA	once	TRBJ1-5	CASSFWGESNQPQHF	TGTGCCAGCAGTTTCTGGGGAGAGAGCAATCAGCCCCAGCATTTT
TRBV13	NA	NA	TRBJ1-3	CASSLSPGSSGNTIYF	TGTGCCAGCAGCTTATCCCCGGGAAGCTCTGGAAATACCATATATTTT
TRBV28	TRBD1	NA	TRBJ2-7	CASSLTGGAYEQYF	TGTGCCAGCAGTCTCACAGGGGGCGCCTACGAGCAGTACTTC
TRBV5-4	NA	NA	TRBJ2-1	CASTGLAGSYNEQFF	TGTGCCAGCACAGGGTTGGCAGGATCCTACAATGAGCAGTTCTTC
TRBV7-9	TRBD1	NA	TRBJ2-2	CASRYGTGGENTGELFF	TGTGCCAGCAGATACGGCACAGGGGGCGAGAACACCGGGGAGCTGTTTTTT
TRBV6-1	NA	NA	TRBJ1-1	CASTTGHPNTEAFF	TGTGCCAGCACCACGGGACACCCGAACACTGAAGCTTTCTTT
TRBV13	TRBD2	NA	TRBJ2-7	CASSRGLAVPYEQYF	TGTGCCAGCAGCCGCGGACTAGCGGTCCCCTACGAGCAGTACTTC
TRBV5-8	NA	NA	TRBJ2-3	CASSLGFSRTSTDTQYF	TGTGCCAGCAGCTTGGGCTTCTCTAGAACTAGCACAGATACGCAGTATTTT
TRBV27	NA	NA	TRBJ2-1	CASSPYRAYNEQFF	TGTGCCAGCAGCCCGTATCGGGCCTACAATGAGCAGTTCTTC
TRBV27	NA	NA	TRBJ2-7	CASSIRSAAYEQYF	TGTGCCAGCAGTATACGTTCTGCCGCCTACGAGCAGTACTTC
TRBV15	NA	once	TRBJ1-2	CATSTDGFYGYTF	TGTGCCACCAGCACGGACGGCTTCTATGGCTACACCTTC
TRBV6-5	NA	NA	TRBJ1-2	CASTQGNHGYTF	TGTGCCAGCACCCAAGGGAACCATGGCTACACCTTC